The 3 T cell receptor beta chains listed next were all sequenced from one sample in a study of beta chain features in type 1 diabetes. Expressed TCRB transcripts got sequenced, as all isolated RNA was reverse transcribed. Sequenced by immunoSEQ multiplex PCR; TCRdb stores in-frame clones only, minus some. The table shows approximately 38,000 clones, with 64% occurring only once. Material for sequencing was Tregs from blood. The receptors were gathered from a woman aged 30 to 39 in good health.

The gene calls are TRBV19 and TRBJ2-1; D is uncertain. The CDR3 length is 13 residues. The germline V and J ends were trimmed by 5 bases and 6 bases, with 11 bases remaining between them. CDR1 and CDR2 (germline): LNHDA, SQIVND (reference sequence). The CDR3 DNA sequence: TGTGCCAGTAGTCCCCAGAGGTCCAATGAGCAGTTCTTC. It specifies CASSPQRSNEQFF.

This chain connects TRBV6-5 to TRBJ2-7, with 14 nucleotides matching TRBD2. The CDR3 is 15 residues long. J was trimmed by 2 bases and V by 6 bases; bases with no gene match: 3. CDR1 and CDR2 (germline): MNHEY, SVGAGI. The CDR3 sequence: CASSRGLAGAYEQYF. The CDR3 DNA is TGTGCCAGCAGCCGGGGACTAGCGGGAGCCTACGAGCAGTACTTC.

V and J are TRBV19 and TRBJ2-1, with TRBD2 matching 8 bases. V lost 4 bases and J lost 6; bases outside the gene matches: 8. This CDR3 has 15 amino acids. Germline lookup yields CDR1 LNHDA and CDR2 SQIVND (reference sequence). The CDR3 DNA is TGTGCCAGTAGTACCGGACTAGCTCGACTCAATGAGCAGTTCTTC. Its protein product is CASSTGLARLNEQFF.